This T cell receptor beta chain was identified in a study of T cell responses to AZD1222 COVID-19 vaccine (dated by TCRdb to 2020 to 2023). Background on the whole study: AZD1222 recipients given second doses at about 4 weeks or at about 12 weeks were pooled, since spike-specific TCR depth and breadth were not found to differ between the two schedules. TCR sequencing covered 230 to 250 trial participants: 207 given two doses of AZD1222 and 26 given two doses of MenACWY control vaccine. Trial participants were enrolled by age into subgroups of 18-55, 56-69 and 70-plus years, and roughly 160, 29 and 62 TCR-sequenced participants, respectively, were included in these subgroups. Points the paper makes about the study in general: Spike-specific TCR breadth and depth rose significantly after two AZD1222 doses compared with day 0 and with MenACWY recipients. The 56-69-year group was small, and its depth increase did not reach significance, likely because of low power. No day 14 peak-response samples were available, so repertoires were characterized only after the peak T cell response. Epitopes outside the regions mutated in the B.1.351 and B.1.1.7 variants were reportedly recognized by nearly half of the unique spike-specific TCRs. Only five to seven AZD1222 recipients were SARS-CoV-2 seropositive at baseline, limiting conclusions about previously exposed vaccinees. The vaccine-associated CD4 TCRs covered the entire spike protein, and the dominant responses fell in regions 160-218 and 743-854. Participants were mostly white British and included more females than males, and it was suggested by the authors that clonal diversity may have been underestimated.

The CDR3 regions of human TCRbeta chains were analyzed by immunosequencing. As for the authors' bioinformatics: Repertoire TCRs were matched against a reference library of SARS-CoV-2-specific TCRs generated with the MIRA antigen-specificity platform. Breadth was defined as the fraction of unique TCRs that were SARS-CoV-2-associated, and depth was defined as the fraction of total T cells that were SARS-CoV-2-associated. Using the MIRA data, each spike-specific TCR was mapped to the spike region that the TCR reacts to and placed in a CD4 or CD8 class. Log10-transformed breadth and depth values were compared by one-way ANOVA with Sidak's multiple comparisons tests. Sourced from immuneACCESS, this table was stored by TCRdb with only in-frame sequences that have V and J called. A share of the clones is absent; for the studies checked, an unresolved V gene accounts for under half, and the remainder has no known explanation. The V and J calls and clone size are taken from that table; D and trimming were inferred from the DNA. The sample table records over 75,000 clones; roughly nine tenths of these occur just once. In total, the top ten clones hold about 2% of the sample.

Trimmed from V: 2 bases; trimmed from J: 5 bases; junction bases lacking a gene match: 6. The germline V gene supplies CDR1 ENHRY and CDR2 SYGVKD. The CDR3 holds 15 amino acids from the cysteine to the phenylalanine. The only DNA kept is the CDR3, 45 bases in frame from the first base. Details on this clone: The clone's antigen remains unknown. No much larger clone is present one base from it, and per-base qualities are unavailable.

The time point label for this specimen denotes: baseline before first vaccination. Samples from vaccinated people were obtained from the UK trials COV001 and COV002, which included a single-blind randomized controlled phase 2/3 trial of AZD1222 (ChAdOx1 nCoV-19) in healthy adults. Trial participant PBMC samples were collected at day 0 and day 28 after the second dose for TCRbeta chain sequencing. The chain employs TRBV10-3 and TRBJ1-3; a stretch of 7 junction bases matches TRBD1. The clonotype originates from an adult in good health. This sample comprised peripheral blood, obtained on day 0 of AZD1222 vaccination. Here is the DNA: TGTGCCATCAGTGAGCCCGGGACAGCCAGAAACACCATATATTTT. It translates as CAISEPGTARNTIYF.